This paragraph covers one TCR beta chain sequence. TCRdb fed the 5' RACE reads into MiXCR, producing one record per CDR3 protein. The sample lists 97,000 or so distinct CDR3 sequences, roughly 13% occurring once. This sample is drawn from a study of early T cells in non-severe SARS-CoV-2 infection. As for the study in general: Chains stayed unpaired after sequencing of bulk RNA from unsorted whole blood.

Between the trimmed V and J ends, which lost 0 bases and 4 bases, there was a span of 7 bases. Germline loops: CDR1 SGDLS, CDR2 YYNGEE. This CDR3 has 13 amino acids. This receptor was obtained from an adult who was a healthcare worker with PCR-confirmed SARS-CoV-2 infection or an uninfected control (not recorded which). The V gene is TRBV9, the J gene TRBJ1-2, with D possibly matching TRBD1 (5 bases). The sequencing sample was made of whole blood. The CDR3 nucleotides read TGTGCCAGCAGCGTAGGCACAGGCTATGGCTACACCTTC. Translated: CASSVGTGYGYTF.